The T cell receptor beta chain described here comes from a study of OX40 agonist ivuxolimab in advanced cancers. General notes on the study: Ivuxolimab, which targeted the costimulatory receptor OX40 (CD134), was an agonistic, fully human IgG2 monoclonal antibody. The purpose of peripheral TCRbeta sequencing was to test whether ivuxolimab changed TCR sequence diversity and led to clonal T-cell expansion. Partial responses occurred in three dose-escalation patients, of whom one had hepatocellular carcinoma and two had cutaneous melanoma. The dose-escalation cohort was 82.7% male with a mean age of approximately 59 years, ranging from roughly 23 to 80. Of the approximately 54 patients in dose escalation, about 19 had hepatocellular carcinoma, approximately 15 had melanoma, 9 had renal cell carcinoma and 9 had head and neck cancer. Prior anti-PD-1, anti-PD-L1 or anti-CTLA-4 therapy was permitted, and 40% of dose-escalation patients had received checkpoint inhibitors. The paper describes the monotherapy dose-escalation part (N of about 52 patients) of the phase I trial of ivuxolimab. Intravenous ivuxolimab was administered to patients every 2 weeks at six dose levels: 0.01, 0.1, 0.3, 1.5, 3 and 10 mg/kg.

The germline V gene supplies CDR1 SGHTA and CDR2 FQGNSA. From its cysteine to its phenylalanine, the CDR3 spans 14 amino acids. Of all the DNA, just the CDR3 is kept, 42 bases in frame from base 1. V and J lose 1 base and 7 bases, and a span of 8 bases separates them. Genomic DNA was isolated from the sorted cells so that the TCRbeta CDR3 region could be sequenced. TCRbeta CDR3 regions were sequenced using the immunoSEQ Assay. The source is immuneACCESS, and TCRdb retained only in-frame sequences with V and J called. Part of the clones is not carried over; for the studies checked, unresolved V genes explain less than half of this, and the remainder is unexplained. Within this sample are under 25,000 clones, with about 83% of them counted one time only. The top ten constitute about 16% of the sample. The trial excluded patients who had a history of autoimmune disease or were on systemic immunosuppression. Peripheral blood for TCR sequencing was collected from all dose cohorts at baseline, on cycle 4 day 1, and on cycle 7 day 1. The samples were drawn from a first-in-human, open-label, multicenter phase I dose-escalation trial of ivuxolimab. Adults with locally advanced or metastatic melanoma, renal cell, hepatocellular, or head and neck squamous cell carcinoma were enrolled in the trial. Before TCR sequencing, CD4+ T cells and CD8+ T cells from peripheral blood were sorted into separate populations.

On this clone: What antigen it recognizes has not been identified. Qualities for individual bases were not recorded, and no much larger clone is one base off.

Broader findings and caveats from the paper: Partial responders in the 0.1-3.0 mg/kg groups had among the lowest normalized peripheral clonal expansion, especially among CD8+ T cells. After ivuxolimab, expanded clones were on average more numerous among CD8+ T cells than among CD4+ T cells. The antigen specificity of the clonally expanded peripheral T cells was not determined. Clonal expansion of both CD4+ and CD8+ blood T cells was observed from baseline to week 6 at doses 0.1 to 3.0 mg/kg. Low levels of normalized T-cell clonal expansion were also seen in some nonresponding patients.

Sequencing used CD4+ or CD8+ T cells sorted from blood, obtained in a trial of the OX40 agonist ivuxolimab. The source is an adult with an advanced solid tumor such as melanoma, head and neck, liver or kidney cancer. The rearrangement joined TRBV7-2 to TRBJ1-6, with the D gene uncertain. The encoded CDR3 is CASSLVRGNSPLHF. The DNA is TGTGCCAGCAGCTTAGTGCGCGGGAATTCACCCCTCCACTTT.